The 19 T cell receptor beta chains reported below all come from one sample, sequenced in a study of blood T cell repertoires in COVID-19. Produced via immunoSEQ multiplex PCR; TCRdb's table is partial and in-frame only. Of 55,000 or so clones listed, 60% to 85% were seen once; the top ten hold more than 15%. The sample was peripheral blood. These receptors originate from a man aged 25-45 years with COVID-19, enrolled during active disease.

The rearrangement uses TRBV28 and TRBJ1-6; D is unclear. Germline-derived CDR1 and CDR2 are MDHEN and SYDVKM. Trimming removed 1 base from V and 7 bases from J, with 5 bases in between. The CDR3 length is 13 residues. The CDR3 DNA reads TGTGCCAGCAGTTTATTAAGCAATTCACCCCTCCACTTT. Protein product: CASSLLSNSPLHF.

This clone has only a few counts. Additional DNA sequences in this sample encode the identical CDR3. This rearrangement joins TRBV7-9 to TRBJ1-1; D is unclear. The CDR3 loop spans 14 amino acids. Germline CDR1 and CDR2: SEHNR and FQNEAQ (reference sequence). Trimming cost V 5 bases and J 4 bases, with 14 bases left between them. Here the CDR3 DNA reads TGTGCCAGCAGCCTCGTGGGAGTCGGCACTGAAGCTTTCTTT. It translates to CASSLVGVGTEAFF.

V is TRBV28 and J is TRBJ1-5; D is uncertain. The germline V gene has CDR1 MDHEN and CDR2 SYDVKM. V lost 2 bases and J 0 bases, leaving 11 bases between the germline ends. The CDR3 runs to 16 residues. The CDR3 sequence: CASSLVAVLSNQPQHF. The DNA for the CDR3 is TGTGCCAGCAGTTTAGTGGCAGTGCTTAGCAATCAGCCCCAGCATTTT.

The chain links TRBV4-1 to TRBJ1-3; D is unclear. Germline-derived CDR1 and CDR2 are MGHRA and YSYEKL. The V end lost 0 bases, the J end lost 0 bases, and 6 bases lay between the germline ends. The CDR3 is 15 residues long. The CDR3, as DNA: TGCGCCAGCAGCCAAGAAACCGGCTCTGGAAACACCATATATTTT. Its translation: CASSQETGSGNTIYF.

This chain links TRBV6-1 with TRBJ1-2; D possibly corresponds to TRBD1 (5 bases). Germline values: CDR1 MNHNS, CDR2 SASEGT. V lost 2 bases and J 7 bases, leaving 23 bases between the germline ends. This CDR3 contains 17 residues. The CDR3 DNA follows: TGTGCCAGCAGTGAATGGGCAGGGATCCCGGAAAATACTGGCTACACCTTC. Its protein product is CASSEWAGIPENTGYTF.

For the CDR3, the DNA is TGTGCCAGCAGTTTAGTCGCGCGGGGGGGCCGAGAGACCCAGTACTTC. Protein product: CASSLVARGGRETQYF. V is TRBV27 and J is TRBJ2-5; 9 nucleotides align to TRBD2. The CDR3 loop spans 16 amino acids. Trimming cost V 2 bases and J 4 bases; bases outside gene matches: 8. Germline V gene data show CDR1 as MNHEY and CDR2 as SMNVEV (reference sequence).

J is TRBJ1-2 and V is TRBV7-6; tentative D call: TRBD1 (5 bases). The CDR3 contains 13 residues. The germline V and J ends were trimmed by 8 bases and 3 bases, with 13 bases remaining between them. CDR1 is SGHVS, CDR2 FNYEAQ, per germline. CDR3 coding DNA: TGTGCCAGCCGAGCGGGGGAGGACTATGGCTACACCTTC. This gives the protein CASRAGEDYGYTF.

Note on this clone: The junction departs from the called germline gene at one end, perhaps through a read error. The chain links TRBV7-2 to TRBJ2-5; 13 nucleotides match TRBD2. This CDR3 has 14 amino acids. Germline V gene sequence: CDR1 SGHTA, CDR2 FQGNSA. This CDR3 is CASSPGLAGFSHDF. In DNA form, the CDR3 reads TGTGCCAGCAGCCCGGGACTAGCGGGATTTTCCCATGACTTC.

The rearrangement links TRBV15 to TRBJ1-1, with D hard to call. CDR3 size: 14 residues. Germline CDR1 LNHNV, CDR2 YYDKDF (reference sequence). Trimming took off 0 bases at V and 1 base at J, with 6 bases between the two ends. The CDR3 nucleotides are TGTGCCACCAGCAGAGATCGGGGGAACACTGAAGCTTTCTTT. It is translated as CATSRDRGNTEAFF.

This chain connects TRBV7-8 to TRBJ2-1; TRBD1 agrees at 7 bases. CDR1 is SGHVS, CDR2 FQNEAQ, per germline. The V segment lost 5 bases and the J segment 9 bases; nucleotides outside the gene matches: 10. The CDR3 is 14 residues long. As DNA, the CDR3 is TGTGCCAGCAGCCCCCGACAGGGTCGGACTGAGCAGTTCTTC. Translation: CASSPRQGRTEQFF. Full variable domain (rest looked up from reference TRBV7-8 and TRBJ2-1): GAGVSQSPRYKVAKRGQDVALRCDPISGHVSLFWYQQALGQGPEFLTYFQNEAQLDKSGLPSDRFFAERPEGSVSTLKIQRTQQEDSAVYLCASSPRQGRTEQFFGPGTRLTVL.

The CDR3 loop is CSVERGGGGTEAFF. DNA for the CDR3: TGCAGCGTTGAAAGGGGGGGAGGCGGCACTGAAGCTTTCTTT. V is TRBV29-1 and J is TRBJ1-1; TRBD1 is a possible D gene (6 bases). This CDR3 has 14 amino acids. Germline CDR1 reads SQVTM; CDR2 reads ANQGSEA. V gave up 2 bases and J gave up 4 bases, with 14 bases separating them.

This clone was recorded once. V and J are TRBV7-3 and TRBJ2-1, with TRBD1 matching over 8 bases. J was trimmed by 8 bases and V by 4 bases; bases with no gene match: 10. The CDR3 is made up of 15 amino acids. The germline CDR1 and CDR2 sequences are SGHTA and FQGTGA. The CDR3, as DNA: TGTGCCAGCAGCTCGATATCAGGGGGCGCGGATGAGCAGTTCTTC. This translates into CASSSISGGADEQFF.

The chain uses TRBV5-5 and TRBJ1-5; 7 bases align to TRBD1. Germline trimming cut 5 bases from V and 5 bases from J; bases unmatched to any gene: 4. The V gene's germline CDR1 is SGHKS and CDR2 YYEKEE (reference sequence). The CDR3 is 13 residues long. CDR3 coding DNA: TGTGCCAGCAGTCGAGACAGGGATCAGCCCCAGCATTTT. Protein sequence: CASSRDRDQPQHF.

The chain links TRBV27 to TRBJ2-1, with 7 bases lining up with TRBD1. The CDR3 has 15 residues. The ends lost 5 bases at V and 2 bases at J; junction bases unmatched: 6. Germline-derived CDR1 and CDR2 are MNHEY and SMNVEV (reference sequence). For the CDR3, the DNA is TGTGCCAGCAGTGATACAGGGGTCCCCTACAATGAGCAGTTCTTC. The encoded protein is CASSDTGVPYNEQFF.

This chain joins TRBV30 and TRBJ2-5; D unclear. The CDR3 covers 12 residues. CDR1 is GTSNPN, CDR2 SVGIG, per germline (reference sequence). V was trimmed by 5 bases and J by 1 base, leaving 8 bases between them. Here the CDR3 DNA reads TGTGCCTGGGAAAGCCTCCAAGAGACCCAGTACTTC. Encoded protein: CAWESLQETQYF.

The chain recombines TRBV30 with TRBJ2-7, with D possibly TRBD1 on 5 matching bases. The germline CDR1 and CDR2 sequences are GTSNPN and SVGIG (reference sequence). The CDR3 runs 12 residues. Trimming left V 3 bases short and J 4 bases short, with 10 bases between. This chain's CDR3 is CAWRADSYEQYF. The CDR3 DNA reads as TGTGCCTGGAGAGCCGACAGTTACGAGCAGTACTTC.

CDR3 DNA: TGTGCCAGTAGTCGTTTACAGGGGGTACCCTACAATGAGCAGTTCTTC. It codes for CASSRLQGVPYNEQFF. V and J are TRBV19 and TRBJ2-1; 8 nucleotides line up with TRBD1. CDR1 LNHDA and CDR2 SQIVND come from the germline V gene (reference sequence). There are 16 residues in the CDR3. The junction had 8 bases not matched to a gene; V was cut back by 5 bases and J by 2 bases.

V usage is TRBV7-9 and J usage is TRBJ2-7, with TRBD1 matching 7 bases. This CDR3 is built from 13 residues. V lost 4 bases and J lost 10; bases outside the gene matches: 10. Germline V lookup: CDR1 SEHNR, CDR2 FQNEAQ (reference sequence). CDR3 DNA: TGTGCCAGCAGCTACCCAGGGGGACGGGACCAGTACTTC. It specifies CASSYPGGRDQYF.

This chain links TRBV9 with TRBJ1-4; D remains unclear. V lost 3 bases, J lost 7 bases, and 10 bases lay in between. Per the germline V gene, CDR1 is SGDLS and CDR2 is YYNGEE. The CDR3 runs to 13 residues. The CDR3 is CASSGGPIEKLFF. CDR3 DNA sequence: TGTGCCAGCAGCGGAGGGCCGATTGAAAAACTGTTTTTT.